One T cell receptor (beta chain) is described in this entry. What it binds is unknown. The sample is drawn from a study of T cell responses to AZD1222 COVID-19 vaccine. Study-level findings and limits: Repertoires were obtained solely post-peak T cell response. Per reports, nearly half of all spike-specific TCRs target regions that are unmutated in variants. Spike-specific TCR breadth rose after two AZD1222 doses, and depth rose as well. Baseline testing showed seropositivity in only a handful of AZD1222 recipients.

Assay: immunoSEQ multiplex PCR; the TCRdb copy retains only in-frame clones and omits some. In the table there are around 160,000 clones, over 80% of which are singletons. Germline CDR1 and CDR2: SGHRS and YFSETQ. Between the trimmed V and J ends, which lost 2 bases and 8 bases, there was a span of 8 bases. This CDR3 is 12 amino acids long. The chain employs TRBV5-1 and TRBJ2-1; D is unclear. This specimen consisted of peripheral blood, obtained on day 0 of MenACWY control vaccination. The TCR originated in an adult in good health. In DNA, the CDR3 is TGCGCCAGCAGCTTCAGCAGAGATGAGCAGTTCTTC. Translated: CASSFSRDEQFF.